This TCR beta chain was captured by sequencing in a study of cytomegalovirus exposure and HLA in healthy donors. PCR primers comprised 60 Vbeta and 13 Jbeta primers. The data were produced by immunoSEQ multiplex PCR, yet TCRdb's version contains in-frame clones alone and is incomplete. Of 200,000 or so clones in the sample, roughly 80% were seen once. Turning to this clone: Antigen: not known.

General observations from the study: Using a false discovery rate of 0.05, a later analysis showed that 16,951 TCR beta sequences were associated with HLA alleles.

Source material: PBMCs. This clonotype was obtained from a girl aged 10-17 years in good health and CMV-seronegative.

CDR3 residues: CASSFDREPGNTIYF. Here the CDR3 DNA reads TGTGCCAGTAGCTTCGACAGGGAACCTGGAAACACCATATATTTT. V and J are TRBV19 and TRBJ1-3, with TRBD1 matching 7 bases. V dropped 6 bases and J dropped 2; count of bases not matched to a gene: 7. This CDR3 is 15 amino acids long. Germline CDR1 is LNHDA and CDR2 is SQIVND (reference sequence).